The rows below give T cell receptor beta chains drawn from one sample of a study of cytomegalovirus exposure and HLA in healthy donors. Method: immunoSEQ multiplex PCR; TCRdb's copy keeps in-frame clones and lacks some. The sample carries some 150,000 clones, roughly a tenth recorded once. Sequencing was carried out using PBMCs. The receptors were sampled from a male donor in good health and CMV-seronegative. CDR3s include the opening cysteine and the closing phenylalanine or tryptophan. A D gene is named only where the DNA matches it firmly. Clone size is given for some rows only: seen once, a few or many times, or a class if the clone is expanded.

CDR3 DNA: TGTGCCAGTAGAGCGACAGGGGCAACTAATGAAAAACTGTTTTTT
CDR3 protein: CASRATGATNEKLFF
D gene: TRBD1
V gene: TRBV19
clone size: .
J gene: TRBJ1-4
CDR3 length: 15

CDR3 DNA: TGTGCCAGCAGCCAAGAAGTAGGGACTCGTAATGAAAAACTGTTTTTT
CDR3 protein: CASSQEVGTRNEKLFF
D gene: .
V gene: TRBV4-2
clone size: few
J gene: TRBJ1-4
CDR3 length: 16

CDR3 DNA: TGTGCCAGCAGCTTAGATCTCGCGGGGGCCGCCACCCATGAGCAGTTCTTC
CDR3 protein: CASSLDLAGAATHEQFF
D gene: .
V gene: TRBV11-2
clone size: few
J gene: TRBJ2-1
CDR3 length: 17

CDR3 DNA: TGTGCCAGCAGCTGGACCGGGACAGGACCCAATCAGCCCCAGCATTTT
CDR3 protein: CASSWTGTGPNQPQHF
D gene: TRBD1
V gene: TRBV7-8
clone size: .
J gene: TRBJ1-5
CDR3 length: 16

CDR3 DNA: TGCGCCAGCAGCTTGGCGGGAGGACTTTACGAGCAGTACTTC
CDR3 protein: CASSLAGGLYEQYF
D gene: TRBD2
V gene: TRBV5-1
clone size: few
J gene: TRBJ2-7
CDR3 length: 14

CDR3 DNA: TGTGCCAGCACCCCGGGAGGGGCGAGGACTGAAGCTTTCTTT
CDR3 protein: CASTPGGARTEAFF
D gene: .
V gene: TRBV28
clone size: .
J gene: TRBJ1-1
CDR3 length: 14

CDR3 DNA: TGTGCCAGCAGCCTTAGTGGTCCGACAGATACGCAGTATTTT
CDR3 protein: CASSLSGPTDTQYF
D gene: .
V gene: TRBV7-9
clone size: .
J gene: TRBJ2-3
CDR3 length: 14

CDR3 DNA: TGTGCCAGCACCAGCGGGAGCTACAATGAGCAGTTCTTC
CDR3 protein: CASTSGSYNEQFF
D gene: TRBD2
V gene: TRBV28
clone size: .
J gene: TRBJ2-1
CDR3 length: 13

CDR3 DNA: TGTGCCAGCAGCCGTACCGGGGTCGGCAGCTATGGCTACACCTTC
CDR3 protein: CASSRTGVGSYGYTF
D gene: .
V gene: TRBV6-5
clone size: .
J gene: TRBJ1-2
CDR3 length: 15

CDR3 DNA: TGTGCCATCAGTGAGCGGGAGAACGAGCAGTTCTTC
CDR3 protein: CAISERENEQFF
D gene: .
V gene: TRBV10-3
clone size: .
J gene: TRBJ2-1
CDR3 length: 12

CDR3 DNA: TGTGCCAGCAGCTTAGGGGCAGAACGGGAGCTGTTTTTT
CDR3 protein: CASSLGAERELFF
D gene: .
V gene: TRBV11-3
clone size: .
J gene: TRBJ2-2
CDR3 length: 13

CDR3 DNA: TGCGCCAGCAGCCAAGACAGGGGGACCTACGAGCAGTACTTC
CDR3 protein: CASSQDRGTYEQYF
D gene: TRBD1
V gene: TRBV4-3
clone size: .
J gene: TRBJ2-7
CDR3 length: 14

CDR3 DNA: TGTGCCAGCAGCCGCCAGGGGACAGGGGGTTTCTATGGCTACACCTTC
CDR3 protein: CASSRQGTGGFYGYTF
D gene: TRBD1
V gene: TRBV7-6
clone size: .
J gene: TRBJ1-2
CDR3 length: 16

CDR3 DNA: TGTGCCAGCAGCTTAGTAAGGTCGGGAGCCTATAATTCACCCCTCCACTTT
CDR3 protein: CASSLVRSGAYNSPLHF
D gene: .
V gene: TRBV13
clone size: .
J gene: TRBJ1-6
CDR3 length: 17

CDR3 DNA: TGTGCCAGCAGCTTAGAGAGACAGCCCCACAATGAGCAGTTCTTC
CDR3 protein: CASSLERQPHNEQFF
D gene: .
V gene: TRBV11-2
clone size: few
J gene: TRBJ2-1
CDR3 length: 15

CDR3 DNA: TGCGCCAGCAGCCAAGAACTAGCGGGATTCCACGAGCAGTACTTC
CDR3 protein: CASSQELAGFHEQYF
D gene: TRBD2
V gene: TRBV4-1
clone size: .
J gene: TRBJ2-7
CDR3 length: 15